The clone carrying this TCR beta chain showed up just a few times. Its specificity is unknown. The sample comes from a study of cytomegalovirus exposure and HLA in healthy donors. Study results and limitations: Immune exposure information comprised only CMV serostatus. Later on, a genetic analysis was performed. It linked a missense variant in DCLRE1C with V- and J-gene trimming of TCR beta.

Germline loops: CDR1 MNHEY, CDR2 SVGAGI. The CDR3 totals 15 residues. The V gene lost 4 bases and the J gene lost 0 bases, with 10 bases spanning the gap. It was with 60 Vbeta and 13 Jbeta primers that the PCR ran. Generated by immunoSEQ multiplex PCR, the TCRdb table keeps only in-frame clones and is missing some. Among 99,000 or so clones listed, approximately 12% were seen once. The clonotype was recovered from a man aged 40-50 years in good health and CMV-seropositive. The J gene is TRBJ1-3, the V gene TRBV6-5; TRBD1 is a possible D gene (6 bases). The sequenced sample consisted of PBMCs. CDR3 nucleotide sequence: TGTGCCAGCAGTTGGACAGCATTCTCTGGAAACACCATATATTTT. Its protein product is CASSWTAFSGNTIYF.